Listed below are T cell receptor beta chains from one sample, sequenced in a study of blood T cell repertoires in COVID-19. The data were produced by immunoSEQ multiplex PCR, yet TCRdb's version contains in-frame clones alone and is incomplete. This sample has 120,000 to 150,000 clones; around 83% occur once, and the top ten carry roughly 3.9%. The sample taken for sequencing was peripheral blood. The receptors were sampled from a woman aged 80 or over with acute or convalescent COVID-19. The CDR3 runs from the conserved cysteine through the conserved F or W. A D gene is named only where the DNA matches it firmly. For some rows the clone size is stated as once, few or many, or as a class when expanded; others skip it.

V	J	size	D	CDR3	DNA
TRBV2	TRBJ2-1	-	-	CASSSGQPNEQFF	TGTGCCAGCAGCTCCGGACAGCCCAATGAGCAGTTCTTC
TRBV28	TRBJ1-1	-	-	CASRAGRSNTEAFF	TGTGCCAGCAGGGCGGGACGGTCGAACACTGAAGCTTTCTTT
TRBV19	TRBJ2-2	-	TRBD1	CASSTGGGGELFF	TGTGCCAGTAGTACAGGGGGCGGCGGGGAGCTGTTTTTT
TRBV7-9	TRBJ2-5	-	-	CASSLQRRETQYF	TGTGCCAGCAGCTTACAGCGACGAGAGACCCAGTACTTC
TRBV30	TRBJ2-1	-	-	CAWEGFLRESYNEQFF	TGTGCCTGGGAGGGTTTTCTCCGGGAGAGTTACAATGAGCAGTTCTTC
TRBV4-2	TRBJ2-7	once	TRBD2	CASSQDAGGYEQYF	TGTGCCAGCAGCCAAGATGCGGGGGGATACGAGCAGTACTTC
TRBV6-5	TRBJ1-1	-	-	CASSYELFTEAFF	TGTGCCAGCAGTTACGAACTGTTCACTGAAGCTTTCTTT
TRBV6-1	TRBJ2-7	few	-	CASSEADSRLYEQYF	TGTGCCAGCAGTGAAGCCGACAGCCGCCTCTACGAGCAGTACTTC
TRBV6-5	TRBJ1-1	-	TRBD1	CASSPGTVNTEAFF	TGTGCCAGCAGTCCCGGGACAGTGAACACTGAAGCTTTCTTT
TRBV28	TRBJ1-2	-	-	CASGGRVIQGNHNYGYTF	TGTGCCAGCGGGGGAAGGGTGATACAGGGAAATCATAACTATGGCTACACCTTC
TRBV7-6	TRBJ2-2	few	-	CASSSSPRSGSTGELFF	TGTGCCAGCAGCTCATCCCCGCGGTCTGGGTCCACCGGGGAGCTGTTTTTT
TRBV2	TRBJ1-2	few	-	CASSRARHYGYTF	TGTGCCAGTTCCCGAGCGCGCCACTATGGCTACACCTTC
TRBV19	TRBJ1-1	-	-	CASSISPGHREAFF	TGTGCCAGTAGTATATCTCCAGGCCATAGAGAGGCTTTCTTT
TRBV11-1	TRBJ2-1	few	TRBD2	CASSSAGGLYEQFF	TGTGCCAGCAGCTCTGCGGGAGGGTTGTATGAGCAGTTCTTC
TRBV5-1	TRBJ1-4	-	-	CASSLNTATNEKLFF	TGCGCCAGCAGCCTGAACACAGCAACTAATGAAAAACTGTTTTTT
TRBV28	TRBJ1-4	-	-	CASSHYEKLFF	TGTGCCAGCAGTCATTATGAAAAACTGTTTTTT
TRBV28	TRBJ2-6	once	-	CASTNYLLDGANVLTF	TGTGCCAGCACCAATTACCTCCTAGACGGGGCCAACGTCCTGACTTTC
TRBV7-7	TRBJ2-5	once	-	CASSPGSGAIETQYF	TGTGCCAGCAGCCCAGGGTCAGGGGCCATCGAGACCCAGTACTTC
TRBV28	TRBJ2-2	-	-	CASRDTLLGRANTGELFF	TGTGCCAGCAGGGACACCCTTCTCGGCAGGGCGAACACCGGGGAGCTGTTTTTT
TRBV28	TRBJ1-2	-	-	CASNRENGYTF	TGTGCCAGCAACCGGGAGAATGGCTACACCTTC
TRBV5-1	TRBJ1-2	-	-	CASSSRVNYGYTF	TGCGCCAGCAGCAGCAGGGTTAACTATGGCTACACCTTC
TRBV7-2	TRBJ2-3	-	TRBD2	CASSSSIKILAGSTDTQYF	TGTGCCAGCAGCTCCAGTATAAAAATACTAGCGGGTAGCACAGATACGCAGTATTTT
TRBV30	TRBJ2-5	-	-	CAWSSKEGRDPGETQYF	TGTGCCTGGAGTTCAAAGGAGGGGCGGGACCCAGGGGAGACCCAGTACTTC